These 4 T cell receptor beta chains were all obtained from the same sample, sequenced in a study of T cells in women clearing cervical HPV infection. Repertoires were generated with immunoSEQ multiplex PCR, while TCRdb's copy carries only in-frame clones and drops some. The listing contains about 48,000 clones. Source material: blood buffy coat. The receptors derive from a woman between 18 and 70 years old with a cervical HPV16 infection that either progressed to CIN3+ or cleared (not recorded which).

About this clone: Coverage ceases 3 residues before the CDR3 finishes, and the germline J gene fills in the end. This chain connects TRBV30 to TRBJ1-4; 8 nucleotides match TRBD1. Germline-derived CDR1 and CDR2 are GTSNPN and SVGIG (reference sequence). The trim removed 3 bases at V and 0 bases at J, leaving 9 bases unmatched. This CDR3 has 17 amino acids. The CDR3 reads CAWRSQGAATTNEKLFF. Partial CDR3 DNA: TGTGCCTGGAGATCCCAGGGGGCAGCAACAACTAATGAAAAA.

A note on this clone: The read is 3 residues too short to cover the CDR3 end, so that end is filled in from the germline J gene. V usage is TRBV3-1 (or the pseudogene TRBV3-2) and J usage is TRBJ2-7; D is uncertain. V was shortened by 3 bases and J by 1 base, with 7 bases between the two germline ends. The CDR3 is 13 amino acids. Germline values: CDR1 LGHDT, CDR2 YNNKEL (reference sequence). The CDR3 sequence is CASSQRRSYEQYF. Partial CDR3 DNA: TGTGCCAGCAGCCAGCGTCGATCCTACGAG.

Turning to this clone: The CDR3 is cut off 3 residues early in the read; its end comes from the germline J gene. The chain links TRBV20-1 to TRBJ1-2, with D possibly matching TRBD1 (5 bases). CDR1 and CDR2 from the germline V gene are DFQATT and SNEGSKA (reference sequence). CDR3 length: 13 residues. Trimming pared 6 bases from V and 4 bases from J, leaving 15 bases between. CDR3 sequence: CSAGEGLGYGYTF. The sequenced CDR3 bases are TGCAGTGCAGGGGAGGGTTTAGGCTATGGC.

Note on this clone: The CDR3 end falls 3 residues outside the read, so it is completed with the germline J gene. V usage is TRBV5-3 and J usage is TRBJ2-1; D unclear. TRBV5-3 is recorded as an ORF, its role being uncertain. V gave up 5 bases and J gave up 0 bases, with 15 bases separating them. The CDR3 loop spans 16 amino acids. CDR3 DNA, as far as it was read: TGTGCCAGAAGACTCACGGCGCCTAGCTCCTACAATGAG. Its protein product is CARRLTAPSSYNE. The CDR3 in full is CARRLTAPSSYNEQFF.